This entry lists 12 T cell receptor beta chains sequenced from one sample in a study of cytomegalovirus exposure and HLA in healthy donors. Use of 60 Vbeta and 13 Jbeta primers characterized the PCR. The data were produced by immunoSEQ multiplex PCR, yet TCRdb's version contains in-frame clones alone and is incomplete. The repertoire includes over 100,000 clones, around four fifths of them detected once, and around 7.7% sits in the top ten. Sequences were obtained from PBMCs. These receptors all come from a woman between 50 and 59 years old in good health and CMV-seropositive.

The chain carries TRBV6-5 and TRBJ2-3; tentative D call: TRBD1 (6 bases). CDR1 and CDR2 from the germline V gene are MNHEY and SVGAGI. CDR3 length: 13 amino acids. V gave up 6 bases and J gave up 10 bases, with 17 bases separating them. CDR3 DNA sequence: TGTGCCAGCAGCCCCCGGGGCCCAGGGGCGCAGTATTTT. It yields the protein CASSPRGPGAQYF.

This clone has a handful of counts. The rearrangement links TRBV6-6 to TRBJ1-5, with D maybe TRBD1 (6 bases). From germline, CDR1 is MNHNY and CDR2 SVGAGI (reference sequence). The CDR3 is made up of 15 amino acids. V lost 8 bases and J 0 bases, leaving 14 bases between the germline ends. The CDR3 coding sequence is TGTGCCAGCTGGGCGGGGGCTTATAGCAATCAGCCCCAGCATTTT. Translation: CASWAGAYSNQPQHF.

This rearrangement joins TRBV5-1 to TRBJ1-1, with D perhaps TRBD1 (6 bases). Trimming cost V 2 bases and J 5 bases, with 13 bases left between them. This CDR3 is 14 amino acids long. Germline V gives CDR1 SGHRS, CDR2 YFSETQ. The CDR3 loop reads CASSFPGAVTEAFF. In DNA form, the CDR3 reads TGCGCCAGCAGCTTTCCAGGGGCTGTGACTGAAGCTTTCTTT. Filled out from reference TRBV5-1 and TRBJ1-1, the complete variable domain reads KAGVTQTPRYLIKTRGQQVTLSCSPISGHRSVSWYQQTPGQGLQFLFEYFSETQRNKGNFPGRFSGRQFSNSRSEMNVSTLELGDSALYLCASSFPGAVTEAFFGQGTRLTVV.

The rearrangement uses TRBV7-2 and TRBJ1-5; D is unclear. This CDR3 has 13 amino acids. V was pared by 1 base and J by 5 bases, with 6 bases between. The germline V gene has CDR1 SGHTA and CDR2 FQGNSA. CDR3 residues: CASSLGRDQPQHF. CDR3 nucleotide sequence: TGTGCCAGCAGCTTAGGGAGAGATCAGCCCCAGCATTTT.

The J gene is TRBJ2-2, the V gene TRBV7-2; TRBD1 is a possible D gene (6 bases). Trimming removed 5 bases from V and 6 bases from J, with 10 bases in between. Germline values: CDR1 SGHTA, CDR2 FQGNSA. The CDR3 has 13 amino acids. CDR3 loop: CASSRQAPGELFF. DNA of the CDR3: TGTGCCAGCAGCCGACAGGCCCCCGGGGAGCTGTTTTTT.

The chain links TRBV2 to TRBJ1-4; no clear D gene. CDR3 length: 14 residues. The V gene lost 8 bases and the J gene lost 8 bases, with 18 bases spanning the gap. The V gene's germline CDR1 is SNHLY and CDR2 FYNNEI. Here the CDR3 DNA reads TGTGCCAGCGGGAGGCAGAAAGAAGGGGAAAAACTGTTTTTT. Translating gives CASGRQKEGEKLFF. Full variable domain (missing parts from reference TRBV2 and TRBJ1-4): EPEVTQTPSHQVTQMGQEVILRCVPISNHLYFYWYRQILGQKVEFLVSFYNNEISEKSEIFDDQFSVERPDGSNFTLKIRSTKLEDSAMYFCASGRQKEGEKLFFGSGTQLSVL.

This CDR3 is CSVRTGDTDTQYF. For the CDR3, the DNA is TGCAGCGTCCGGACAGGGGACACAGATACGCAGTATTTT. The chain recombines TRBV29-1 with TRBJ2-3; 9 bases fit TRBD1. In germline, CDR1 is SQVTM, CDR2 ANQGSEA. V lost 6 bases and J lost 2; bases outside the gene matches: 3. This CDR3 spans 13 amino acids.

The chain is built from TRBV2 and TRBJ1-6; D gene uncertain. This CDR3 has 15 amino acids. The V end lost 2 bases, the J end lost 0 bases, and 5 bases lay between the germline ends. Germline CDR1 and CDR2: SNHLY and FYNNEI. The CDR3 nucleotides are TGTGCCAGCAGTGAACCGAGCTCCTATAATTCACCCCTCCACTTT. Its protein product is CASSEPSSYNSPLHF.

V and J are TRBV25-1 and TRBJ2-5; 7 bases match TRBD1. The CDR3 extends over 13 amino acids. CDR1 is MGHDK, CDR2 SYGVNS, per germline. The junction had 0 bases not matched to a gene; V was cut back by 2 bases and J by 3 bases. This CDR3 reads CASSETGEETQYF. CDR3 bases: TGTGCCAGCAGTGAAACAGGGGAAGAGACCCAGTACTTC.

V is TRBV18 and J is TRBJ2-7; possibly TRBD2 for D (5 bases). This CDR3 has 15 amino acids. Germline V gene lookup returns CDR1 KGHSH and CDR2 LQKENI. V lost 2 bases and J lost 6, with 17 bases in between. The CDR3 coding sequence is TGTGCCAGCTCACCATGGGCGGATGTTGAGGGCGAGCAGTACTTC. It codes for CASSPWADVEGEQYF.

Only a few counts were recorded for this clone. J is TRBJ2-3 and V is TRBV7-2; no clear D. Trimming stripped 4 bases from V and 2 bases from J, with 10 bases between. Germline V gene lookup returns CDR1 SGHTA and CDR2 FQGNSA. This CDR3 is built from 14 residues. CDR3 in DNA: TGTGCCAGCAGCTCCCAGATTAACACAGATACGCAGTATTTT. It specifies CASSSQINTDTQYF.

The J gene is TRBJ1-2, the V gene TRBV10-3; no reliable D call. Trimming took off 3 bases at V and 6 bases at J, with 17 bases between the two ends. This CDR3 region has 15 residues. In germline, CDR1 is ENHRY, CDR2 SYGVKD. The DNA for the CDR3 is TGTGCCATCAGTGATGAGGCAGTAGTTGTCGATGGCTACACCTTC. The encoded protein is CAISDEAVVVDGYTF.